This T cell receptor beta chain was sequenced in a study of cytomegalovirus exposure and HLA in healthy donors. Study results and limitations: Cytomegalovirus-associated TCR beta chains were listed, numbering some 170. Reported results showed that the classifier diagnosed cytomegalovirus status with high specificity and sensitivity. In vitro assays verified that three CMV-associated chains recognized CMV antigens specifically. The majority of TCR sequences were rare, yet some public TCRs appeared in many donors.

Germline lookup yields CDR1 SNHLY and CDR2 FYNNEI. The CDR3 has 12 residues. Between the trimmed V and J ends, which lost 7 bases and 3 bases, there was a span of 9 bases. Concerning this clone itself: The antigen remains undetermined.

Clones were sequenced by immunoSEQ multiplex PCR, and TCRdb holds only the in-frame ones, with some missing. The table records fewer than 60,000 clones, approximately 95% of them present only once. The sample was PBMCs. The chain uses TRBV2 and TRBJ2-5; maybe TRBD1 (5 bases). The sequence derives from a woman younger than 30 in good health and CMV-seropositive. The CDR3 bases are TGTGCCAGCAAGGGGTTAAAAGAGACCCAGTACTTC. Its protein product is CASKGLKETQYF.